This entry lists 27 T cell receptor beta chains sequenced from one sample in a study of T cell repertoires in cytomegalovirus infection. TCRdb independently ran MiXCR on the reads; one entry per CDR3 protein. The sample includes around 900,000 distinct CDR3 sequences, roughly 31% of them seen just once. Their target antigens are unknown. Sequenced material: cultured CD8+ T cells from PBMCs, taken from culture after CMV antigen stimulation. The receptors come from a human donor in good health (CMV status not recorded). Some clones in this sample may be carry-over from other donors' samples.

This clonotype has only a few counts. CDR3 sequence reads: CASSQETGSTEAFF. The CDR3 bases are TGCGCCAGCAGCCAAGAAACAGGGAGCACTGAAGCTTTCTTT. The rearrangement links TRBV4-3 to TRBJ1-1; maybe TRBD1 (6 bases). V was trimmed by 0 bases and J by 4 bases, leaving 9 bases between them. The CDR3 has 14 amino acids. Per germline, CDR1 LGHNA and CDR2 YSLEER.

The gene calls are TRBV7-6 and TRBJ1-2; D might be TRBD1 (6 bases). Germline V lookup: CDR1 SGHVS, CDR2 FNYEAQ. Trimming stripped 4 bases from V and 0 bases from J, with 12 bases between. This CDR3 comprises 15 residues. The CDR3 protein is CASSSLTGSNYGYTF. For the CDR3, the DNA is TGTGCCAGCAGCTCCTTGACAGGTTCTAACTATGGCTACACCTTC.

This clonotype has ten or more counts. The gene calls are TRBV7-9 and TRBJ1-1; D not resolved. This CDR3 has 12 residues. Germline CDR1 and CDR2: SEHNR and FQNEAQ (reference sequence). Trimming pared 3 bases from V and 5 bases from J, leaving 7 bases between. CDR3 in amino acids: CASSLILTEAFF. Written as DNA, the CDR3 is TGTGCCAGCAGCTTGATATTAACTGAAGCTTTCTTT.

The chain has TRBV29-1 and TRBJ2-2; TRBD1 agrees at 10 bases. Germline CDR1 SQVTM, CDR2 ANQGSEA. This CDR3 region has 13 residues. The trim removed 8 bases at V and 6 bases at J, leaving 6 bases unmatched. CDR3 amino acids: CSFRTGGAGELFF. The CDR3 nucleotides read TGCAGCTTCCGGACAGGGGGGGCCGGGGAGCTGTTTTTT.

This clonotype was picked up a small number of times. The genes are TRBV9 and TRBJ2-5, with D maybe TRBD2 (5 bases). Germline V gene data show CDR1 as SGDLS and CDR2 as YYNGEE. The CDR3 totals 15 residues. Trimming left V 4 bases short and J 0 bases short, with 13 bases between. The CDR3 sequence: CASSRGSQYQETQYF. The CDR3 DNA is TGTGCCAGCAGCAGAGGGAGCCAGTACCAAGAGACCCAGTACTTC.

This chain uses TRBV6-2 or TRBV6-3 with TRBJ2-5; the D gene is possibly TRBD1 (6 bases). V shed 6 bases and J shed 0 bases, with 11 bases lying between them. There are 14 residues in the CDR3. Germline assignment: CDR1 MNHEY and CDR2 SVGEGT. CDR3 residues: CASRSTGYQETQYF. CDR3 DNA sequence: TGTGCCAGCAGAAGTACAGGGTACCAAGAGACCCAGTACTTC.

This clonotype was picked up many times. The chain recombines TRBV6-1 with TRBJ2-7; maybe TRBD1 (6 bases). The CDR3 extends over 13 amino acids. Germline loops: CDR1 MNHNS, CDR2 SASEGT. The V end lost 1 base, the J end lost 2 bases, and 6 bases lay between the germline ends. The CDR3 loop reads CASSEGTAYEQYV. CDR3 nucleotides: TGTGCCAGCAGTGAAGGGACAGCCTACGAGCAGTACGTC.

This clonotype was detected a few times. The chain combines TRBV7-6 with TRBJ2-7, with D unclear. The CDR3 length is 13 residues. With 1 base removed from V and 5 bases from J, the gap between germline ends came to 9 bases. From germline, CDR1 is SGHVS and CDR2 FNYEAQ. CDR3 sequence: CASSLDLGDEQYF. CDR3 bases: TGTGCCAGCAGCTTAGACCTGGGCGACGAGCAGTACTTC.

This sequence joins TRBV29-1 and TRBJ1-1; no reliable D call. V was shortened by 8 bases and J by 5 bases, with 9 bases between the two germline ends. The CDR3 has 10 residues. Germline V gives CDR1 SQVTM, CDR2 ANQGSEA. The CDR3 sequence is CSTTGTEAFF. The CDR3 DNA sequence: TGCAGCACGACGGGTACTGAAGCTTTCTTT.

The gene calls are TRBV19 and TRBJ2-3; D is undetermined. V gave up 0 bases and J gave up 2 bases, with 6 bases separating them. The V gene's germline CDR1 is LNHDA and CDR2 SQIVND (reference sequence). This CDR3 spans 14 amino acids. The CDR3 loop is CASSIDDLTDTQYF. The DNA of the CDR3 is TGTGCCAGTAGTATAGACGACCTCACAGATACGCAGTATTTT.

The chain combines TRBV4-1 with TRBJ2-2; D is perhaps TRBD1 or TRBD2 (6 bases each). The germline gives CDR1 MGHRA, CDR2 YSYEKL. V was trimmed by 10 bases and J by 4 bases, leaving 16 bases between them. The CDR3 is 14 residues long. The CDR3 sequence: CATTESGATGELFF. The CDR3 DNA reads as TGCGCCACCACAGAGTCGGGGGCCACCGGGGAGCTGTTTTTT.

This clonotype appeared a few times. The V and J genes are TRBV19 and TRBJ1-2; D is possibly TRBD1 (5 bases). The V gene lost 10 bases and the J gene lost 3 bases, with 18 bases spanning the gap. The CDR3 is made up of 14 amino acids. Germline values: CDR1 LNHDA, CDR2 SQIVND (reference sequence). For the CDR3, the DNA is TGTGCCATATGGGACCCTGCAAACCACTATGGCTACACCTTC. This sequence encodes CAIWDPANHYGYTF.

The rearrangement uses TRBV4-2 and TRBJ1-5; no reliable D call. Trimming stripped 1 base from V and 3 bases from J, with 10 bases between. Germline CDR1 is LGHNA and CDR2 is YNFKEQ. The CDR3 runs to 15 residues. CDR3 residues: CASSQVSGVNQPQHF. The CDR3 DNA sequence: TGTGCCAGCAGCCAAGTCTCAGGAGTCAATCAGCCCCAGCATTTT.

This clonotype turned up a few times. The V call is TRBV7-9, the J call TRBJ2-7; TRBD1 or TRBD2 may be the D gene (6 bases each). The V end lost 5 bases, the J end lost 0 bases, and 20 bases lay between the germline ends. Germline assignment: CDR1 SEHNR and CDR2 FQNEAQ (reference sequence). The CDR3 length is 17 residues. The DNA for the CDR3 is TGTGCCAGCAGCGCACGGGACACAGGGAGGAGCTCCTACGAGCAGTACGTC. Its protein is CASSARDTGRSSYEQYV.

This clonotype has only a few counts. CDR3 protein: CASSQKGAWNTEAFF. The CDR3 DNA reads TGTGCCAGCAGCCAAAAGGGGGCGTGGAACACTGAAGCTTTCTTT. The chain carries TRBV27 and TRBJ1-1, with 7 positions matching TRBD1. CDR3 length: 15 amino acids. In germline, CDR1 is MNHEY, CDR2 SMNVEV (reference sequence). The J segment lost 1 base and the V segment lost 6 bases, leaving 8 bases of the junction unmatched.

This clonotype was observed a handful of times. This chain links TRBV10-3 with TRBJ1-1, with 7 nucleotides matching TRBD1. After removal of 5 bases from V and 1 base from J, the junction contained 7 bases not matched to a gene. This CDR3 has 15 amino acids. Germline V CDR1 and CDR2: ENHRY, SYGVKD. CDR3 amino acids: CAISTLQGRNTEAFF. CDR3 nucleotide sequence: TGTGCCATCAGTACATTACAGGGGCGGAACACTGAAGCTTTCTTT.

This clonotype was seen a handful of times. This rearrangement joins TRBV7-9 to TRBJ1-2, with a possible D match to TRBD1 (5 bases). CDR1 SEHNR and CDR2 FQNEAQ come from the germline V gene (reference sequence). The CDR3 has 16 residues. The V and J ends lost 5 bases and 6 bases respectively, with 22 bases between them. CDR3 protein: CASSAIHRDLDHGYTF. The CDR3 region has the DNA TGTGCCAGCAGCGCTATTCACCGGGACCTGGACCATGGCTACACCTTC.

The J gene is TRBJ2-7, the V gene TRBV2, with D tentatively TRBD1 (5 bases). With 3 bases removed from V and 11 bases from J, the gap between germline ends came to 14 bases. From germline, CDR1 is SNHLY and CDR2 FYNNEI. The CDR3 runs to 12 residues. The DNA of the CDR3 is TGTGCCAGCAGTGACAGGGTTACGAAAGAGTACGTC. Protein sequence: CASSDRVTKEYV.

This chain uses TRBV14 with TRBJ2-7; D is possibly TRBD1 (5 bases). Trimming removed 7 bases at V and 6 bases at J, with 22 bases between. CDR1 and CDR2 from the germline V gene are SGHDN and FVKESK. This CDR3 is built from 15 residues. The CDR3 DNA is TGTGCCAGCACCCCCTGGGGCAGGCCACCTGGCGAGCAGTACGTC. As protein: CASTPWGRPPGEQYV.

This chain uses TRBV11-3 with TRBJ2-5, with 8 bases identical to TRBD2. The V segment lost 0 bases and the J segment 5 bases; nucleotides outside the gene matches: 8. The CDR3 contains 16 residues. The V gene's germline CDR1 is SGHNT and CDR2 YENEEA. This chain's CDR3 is CASSLDPRGGRETQYF. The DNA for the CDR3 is TGTGCCAGCAGCTTAGATCCCCGGGGGGGTAGGGAGACCCAGTACTTC.

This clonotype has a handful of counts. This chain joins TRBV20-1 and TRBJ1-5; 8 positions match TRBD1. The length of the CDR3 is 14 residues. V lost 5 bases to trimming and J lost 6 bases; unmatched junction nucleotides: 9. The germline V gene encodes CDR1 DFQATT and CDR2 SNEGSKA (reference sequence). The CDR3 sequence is CSAPSTGVGQPQHF. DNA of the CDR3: TGCAGTGCTCCTTCGACAGGGGTGGGTCAGCCCCAGCATTTT.

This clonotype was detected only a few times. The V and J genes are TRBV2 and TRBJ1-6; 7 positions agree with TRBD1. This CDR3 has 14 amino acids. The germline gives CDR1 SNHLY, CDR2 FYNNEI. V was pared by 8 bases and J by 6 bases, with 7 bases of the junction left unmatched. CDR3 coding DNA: TGTGCCAGCCTACAGGGGAAGCTTAATTCACCCCTCCACTTT. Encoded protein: CASLQGKLNSPLHF. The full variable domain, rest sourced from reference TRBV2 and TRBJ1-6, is EPEVTQTPSHQVTQMGQEVILRCVPISNHLYFYWYRQILGQKVEFLVSFYNNEISEKSEIFDDQFSVERPDGSNFTLKIRSTKLEDSAMYFCASLQGKLNSPLHFGNGTRLTVT.

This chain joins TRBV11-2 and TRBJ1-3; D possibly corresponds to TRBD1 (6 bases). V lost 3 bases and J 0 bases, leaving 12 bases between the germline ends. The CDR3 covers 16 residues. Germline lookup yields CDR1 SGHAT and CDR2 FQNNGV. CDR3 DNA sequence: TGTGCCAGCAGCTTGGAGGGGGGCGGCTCTGGAAACACCATATATTTT. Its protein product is CASSLEGGGSGNTIYF.

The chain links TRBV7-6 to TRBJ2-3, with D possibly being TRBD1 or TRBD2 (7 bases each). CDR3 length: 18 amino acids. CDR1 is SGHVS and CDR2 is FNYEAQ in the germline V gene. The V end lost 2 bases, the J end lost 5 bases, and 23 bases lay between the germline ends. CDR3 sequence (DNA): TGTGCCAGCAGCTTATTCGCATTTCCGGGACAGCGGGGAGATACGCAGTATTTT. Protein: CASSLFAFPGQRGDTQYF.

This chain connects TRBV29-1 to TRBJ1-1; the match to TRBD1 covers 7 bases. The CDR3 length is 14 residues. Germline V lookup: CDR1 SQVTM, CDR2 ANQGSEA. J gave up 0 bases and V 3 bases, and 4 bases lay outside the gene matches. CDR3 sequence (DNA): TGCAGCGTTGAGACAGGGCTCATGAACACTGAAGCTTTCTTT. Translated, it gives CSVETGLMNTEAFF.

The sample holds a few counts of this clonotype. The CDR3 nucleotides are TGTGCCAGCAGTTGGGATGTCAAAGCTAACTATGGCTACACCTTC. This codes for CASSWDVKANYGYTF. The gene calls are TRBV27 and TRBJ1-2; no clear D gene. The CDR3 extends over 15 amino acids. V was pared by 4 bases and J by 0 bases, with 12 bases between. The germline CDR1 and CDR2 sequences are MNHEY and SMNVEV (reference sequence).

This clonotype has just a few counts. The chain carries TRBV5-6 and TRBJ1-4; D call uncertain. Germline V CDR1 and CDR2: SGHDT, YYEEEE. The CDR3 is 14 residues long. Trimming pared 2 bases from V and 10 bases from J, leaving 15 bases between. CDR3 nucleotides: TGTGCCAGCAGCTTTGGAATGGCAGCTGGAAAACTGTTTTTT. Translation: CASSFGMAAGKLFF. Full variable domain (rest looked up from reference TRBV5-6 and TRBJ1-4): DAGVTQSPTHLIKTRGQQVTLRCSPKSGHDTVSWYQQALGQGPQFIFQYYEEEERQRGNFPDRFSGHQFPNYSSELNVNALLLGDSALYLCASSFGMAAGKLFFGSGTQLSVL.